The rows below give T cell receptor beta chains drawn from one sample of a study of Graves' ophthalmopathy and Graves' hyperthyroidism. A single record per CDR3 protein comes from TCRdb applying MiXCR to the multiplex PCR reads. The sample includes 1 million to 1.3 million distinct CDR3 sequences, about 36% of them seen just once. The sequencing sample was made of peripheral blood or thyroid tissue (not recorded which). The receptors derive from an adult man with Graves' hyperthyroidism. Both conserved end residues are part of each CDR3. The order of the fields is CDR3 protein, CDR3 length, V gene.

CDR3 protein: CAIDPSGTGELFF
CDR3 length: 13
V gene: TRBV10-3

CDR3 protein: CASSYGQVGQPQHF
CDR3 length: 14
V gene: TRBV6-1

CDR3 protein: CASRKTPADLAFF
CDR3 length: 13
V gene: TRBV12-3/TRBV12-4

CDR3 protein: CASSSRAVNTEAFF
CDR3 length: 14
V gene: TRBV7-8

CDR3 protein: CAISDQLGGLAGYEQYF
CDR3 length: 17
V gene: TRBV10-3

CDR3 protein: CASNPPGSGIAEQYF
CDR3 length: 15
V gene: TRBV12-3/TRBV12-4

CDR3 protein: CASSLKTGAGGGYTF
CDR3 length: 15
V gene: TRBV12-3/TRBV12-4

CDR3 protein: CSVEGVAGVTYEQYF
CDR3 length: 15
V gene: TRBV29-1

CDR3 protein: CASSPGLAGRGEQYF
CDR3 length: 15
V gene: TRBV28

CDR3 protein: CASSYTGLNTGELFF
CDR3 length: 15
V gene: TRBV6-5

CDR3 protein: CASSLGGQGAHDEKLFF
CDR3 length: 17
V gene: TRBV7-2

CDR3 protein: CSVTPDSPYEQYF
CDR3 length: 13
V gene: TRBV29-1

CDR3 protein: CASSEWGSGNTIYF
CDR3 length: 14
V gene: TRBV14

CDR3 protein: CASSQEVRGEAFF
CDR3 length: 13
V gene: TRBV3-1

CDR3 protein: CASSQFVRRSSGNTIYF
CDR3 length: 17
V gene: TRBV4-2

CDR3 protein: CASSSRGTSPWEQYF
CDR3 length: 15
V gene: TRBV11-2

CDR3 protein: CASSHRWGADNQPQHF
CDR3 length: 16
V gene: TRBV7-2

CDR3 protein: CASSTNRVGWEFNQPQHF
CDR3 length: 18
V gene: TRBV7-2

CDR3 protein: CASSAHERSYEQYF
CDR3 length: 14
V gene: TRBV9

CDR3 protein: CASSLRRPTDVMNTEAFF
CDR3 length: 18
V gene: TRBV13

CDR3 protein: CASRKEGGELFF
CDR3 length: 12
V gene: TRBV10-3

CDR3 protein: CASSQGGRSQGETQYF
CDR3 length: 16
V gene: TRBV4-3

CDR3 protein: CATSDPGTASEAFF
CDR3 length: 14
V gene: TRBV24-1

CDR3 protein: CARGDGRNEKLFF
CDR3 length: 13
V gene: TRBV14

CDR3 protein: CSARADRGQANTGELFF
CDR3 length: 17
V gene: TRBV20-1

CDR3 protein: CSAETGRNSYEQYF
CDR3 length: 14
V gene: TRBV20-1

CDR3 protein: CASSPRDLGETQYF
CDR3 length: 14
V gene: TRBV10-2

CDR3 protein: CASSPGGGYEQHF
CDR3 length: 13
V gene: TRBV19

CDR3 protein: CASSRTPGQGNTEAFF
CDR3 length: 16
V gene: TRBV6-5

CDR3 protein: CASSLKGAPQPQHF
CDR3 length: 14
V gene: TRBV11-2

CDR3 protein: CATQGLGQPQHF
CDR3 length: 12
V gene: TRBV2

CDR3 protein: CASSPPGHVSSPLHF
CDR3 length: 15
V gene: TRBV6-6

CDR3 protein: CAISEPRQHDSPLHF
CDR3 length: 15
V gene: TRBV10-3